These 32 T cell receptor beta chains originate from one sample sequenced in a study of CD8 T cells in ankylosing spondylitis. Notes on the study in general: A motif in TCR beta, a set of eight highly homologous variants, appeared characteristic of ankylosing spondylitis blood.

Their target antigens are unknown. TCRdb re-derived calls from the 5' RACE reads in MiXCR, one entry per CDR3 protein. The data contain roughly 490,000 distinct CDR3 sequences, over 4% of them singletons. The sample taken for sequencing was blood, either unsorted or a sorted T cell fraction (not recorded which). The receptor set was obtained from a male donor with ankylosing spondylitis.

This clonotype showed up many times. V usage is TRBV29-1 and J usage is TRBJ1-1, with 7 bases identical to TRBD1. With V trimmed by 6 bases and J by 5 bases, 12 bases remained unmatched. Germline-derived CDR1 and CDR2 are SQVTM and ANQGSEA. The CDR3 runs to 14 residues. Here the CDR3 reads CSVVVRGRVTEAFF. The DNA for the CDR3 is TGCAGCGTCGTTGTAAGGGGGCGAGTGACTGAAGCTTTCTTT.

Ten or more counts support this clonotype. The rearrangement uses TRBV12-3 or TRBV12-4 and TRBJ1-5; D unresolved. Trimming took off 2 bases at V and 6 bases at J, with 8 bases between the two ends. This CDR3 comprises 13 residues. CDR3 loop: CASSLRVGQPQHF. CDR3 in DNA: TGTGCCAGCAGTTTACGGGTCGGTCAGCCCCAGCATTTT.

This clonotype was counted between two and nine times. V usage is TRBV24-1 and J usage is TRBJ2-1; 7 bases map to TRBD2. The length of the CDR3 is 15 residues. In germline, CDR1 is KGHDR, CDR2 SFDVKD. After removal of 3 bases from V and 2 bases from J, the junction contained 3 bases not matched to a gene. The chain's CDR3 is CATSDKGTTYNEQFF. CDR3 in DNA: TGTGCCACCAGTGATAAGGGGACTACCTACAATGAGCAGTTCTTC.

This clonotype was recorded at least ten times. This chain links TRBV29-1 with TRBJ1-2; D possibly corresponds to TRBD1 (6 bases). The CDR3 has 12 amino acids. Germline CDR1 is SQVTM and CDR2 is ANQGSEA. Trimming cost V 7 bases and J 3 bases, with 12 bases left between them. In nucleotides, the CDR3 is TGCAGCGGAAGACAGGCCGACTATGGCTACACCTTC. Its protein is CSGRQADYGYTF.

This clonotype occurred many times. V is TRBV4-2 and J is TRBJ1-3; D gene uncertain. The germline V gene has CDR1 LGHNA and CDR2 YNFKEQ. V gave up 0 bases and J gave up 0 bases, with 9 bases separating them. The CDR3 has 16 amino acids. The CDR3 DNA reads TGTGCCAGCAGCCAAGATAGGGCAGCCTCTGGAAACACCATATATTTT. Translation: CASSQDRAASGNTIYF.

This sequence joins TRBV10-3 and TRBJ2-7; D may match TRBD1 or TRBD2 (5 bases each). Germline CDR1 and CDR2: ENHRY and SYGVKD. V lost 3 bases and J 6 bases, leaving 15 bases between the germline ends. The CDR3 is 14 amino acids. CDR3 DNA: TGTGCCATCAGTGAACGGCAGGGTGGGACCGAGCAGTACTTC. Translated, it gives CAISERQGGTEQYF.

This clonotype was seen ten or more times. As DNA, the CDR3 is TGTGCCAGCAGTTACCCGACAGGGAGGACTGAAGCTTTCTTT. This gives the protein CASSYPTGRTEAFF. V and J are TRBV6-2 or TRBV6-3 and TRBJ1-1; the match to TRBD1 covers 7 bases. With V trimmed by 2 bases and J by 5 bases, 5 bases remained unmatched. In germline, CDR1 is MNHEY, CDR2 SVGEGT. This CDR3 is built from 14 residues.

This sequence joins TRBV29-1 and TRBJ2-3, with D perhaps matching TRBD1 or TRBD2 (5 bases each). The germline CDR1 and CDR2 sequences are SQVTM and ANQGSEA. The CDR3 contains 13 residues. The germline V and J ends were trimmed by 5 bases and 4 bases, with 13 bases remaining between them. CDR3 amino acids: CSVRGVLADTQYF. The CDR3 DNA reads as TGCAGCGTTCGGGGCGTACTAGCAGATACGCAGTATTTT.

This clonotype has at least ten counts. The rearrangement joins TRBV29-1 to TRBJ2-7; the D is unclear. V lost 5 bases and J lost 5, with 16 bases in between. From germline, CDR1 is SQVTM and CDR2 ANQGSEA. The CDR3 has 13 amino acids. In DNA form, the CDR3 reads TGCAGCGTTCGCCGGGTTTTCAGCCACGAGCAGTACTTC. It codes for CSVRRVFSHEQYF.

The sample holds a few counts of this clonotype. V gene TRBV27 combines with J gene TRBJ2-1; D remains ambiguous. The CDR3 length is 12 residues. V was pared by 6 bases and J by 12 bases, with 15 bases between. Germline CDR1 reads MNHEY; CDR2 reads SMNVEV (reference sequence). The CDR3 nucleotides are TGTGCCAGCAGCGCTCCGGGCCGGTGGCAGTTCTTC. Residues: CASSAPGRWQFF.

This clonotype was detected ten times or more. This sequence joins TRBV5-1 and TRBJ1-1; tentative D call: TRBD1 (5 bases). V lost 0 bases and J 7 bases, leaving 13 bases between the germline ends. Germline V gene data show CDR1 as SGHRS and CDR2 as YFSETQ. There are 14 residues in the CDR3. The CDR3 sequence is CASSLDAGKVEAFF. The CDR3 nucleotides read TGCGCCAGCAGCTTGGATGCAGGGAAGGTTGAAGCTTTCTTT.

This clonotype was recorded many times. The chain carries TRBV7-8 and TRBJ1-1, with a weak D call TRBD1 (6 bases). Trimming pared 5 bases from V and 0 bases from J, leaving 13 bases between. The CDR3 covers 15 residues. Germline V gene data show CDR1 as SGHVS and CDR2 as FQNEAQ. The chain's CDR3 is CASSVNRDMNTEAFF. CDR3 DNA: TGTGCCAGCAGCGTCAACAGGGACATGAACACTGAAGCTTTCTTT.

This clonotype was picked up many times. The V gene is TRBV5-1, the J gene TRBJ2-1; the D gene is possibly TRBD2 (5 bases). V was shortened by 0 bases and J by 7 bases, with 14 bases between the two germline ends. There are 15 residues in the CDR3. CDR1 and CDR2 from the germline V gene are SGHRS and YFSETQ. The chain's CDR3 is CASSLVGVPGNEQFF. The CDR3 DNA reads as TGCGCCAGCAGCTTGGTCGGGGTTCCCGGTAATGAGCAGTTCTTC.

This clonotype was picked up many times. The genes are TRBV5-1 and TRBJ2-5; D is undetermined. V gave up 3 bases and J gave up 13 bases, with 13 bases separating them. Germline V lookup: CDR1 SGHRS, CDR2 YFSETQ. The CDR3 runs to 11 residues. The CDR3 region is CASSSGLYTYF. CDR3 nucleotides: TGCGCCAGCAGCTCAGGCCTGTACACGTACTTC.

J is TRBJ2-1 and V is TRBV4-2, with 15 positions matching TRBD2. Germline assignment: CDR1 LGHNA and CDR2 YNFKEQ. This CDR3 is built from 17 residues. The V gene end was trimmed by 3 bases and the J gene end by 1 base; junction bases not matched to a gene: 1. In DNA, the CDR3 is TGTGCCAGCAGCCAGGGGACTAGCGGGAGGTCCTACAATGAGCAGTTCTTC. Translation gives CASSQGTSGRSYNEQFF.

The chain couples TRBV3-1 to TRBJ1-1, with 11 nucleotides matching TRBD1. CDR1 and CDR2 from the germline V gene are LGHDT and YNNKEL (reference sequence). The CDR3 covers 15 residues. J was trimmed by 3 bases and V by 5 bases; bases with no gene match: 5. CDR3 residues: CASSTGQGEYTEAFF. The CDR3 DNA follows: TGTGCCAGCAGCACGGGACAGGGGGAATACACTGAAGCTTTCTTT.

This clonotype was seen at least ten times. CDR3 sequence: CSALTTLSSYEQYF. The CDR3 DNA reads as TGCAGTGCTTTGACTACCCTGAGCTCCTACGAGCAGTACTTC. The J gene is TRBJ2-7, the V gene TRBV20-1; D is perhaps TRBD2 (5 bases). The germline CDR1 and CDR2 sequences are DFQATT and SNEGSKA (reference sequence). V was cut by 5 bases and J by 0 bases, with 14 bases left in between. This CDR3 comprises 14 residues.

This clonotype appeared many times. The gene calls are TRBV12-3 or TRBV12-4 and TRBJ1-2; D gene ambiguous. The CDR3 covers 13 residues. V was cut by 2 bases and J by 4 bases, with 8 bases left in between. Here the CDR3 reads CASSLQRGYGYTF. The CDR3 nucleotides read TGTGCCAGCAGTTTACAGAGAGGCTATGGCTACACCTTC.

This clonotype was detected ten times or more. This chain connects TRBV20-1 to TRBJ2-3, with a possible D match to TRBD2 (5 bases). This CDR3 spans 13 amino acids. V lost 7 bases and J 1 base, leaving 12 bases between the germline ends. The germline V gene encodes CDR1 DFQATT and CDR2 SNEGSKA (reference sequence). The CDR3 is CSVRHGGTDTQYF. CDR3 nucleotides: TGCAGTGTCCGGCACGGGGGCACAGATACGCAGTATTTT.

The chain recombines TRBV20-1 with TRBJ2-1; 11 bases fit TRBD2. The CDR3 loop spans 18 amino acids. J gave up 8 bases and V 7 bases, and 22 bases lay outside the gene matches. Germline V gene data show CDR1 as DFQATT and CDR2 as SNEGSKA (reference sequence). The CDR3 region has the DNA TGCAGTGTTAGTCCCCCCCCCAACCTAGCGGGAGGCCTCTATGAGCAGTTCTTC. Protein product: CSVSPPPNLAGGLYEQFF.

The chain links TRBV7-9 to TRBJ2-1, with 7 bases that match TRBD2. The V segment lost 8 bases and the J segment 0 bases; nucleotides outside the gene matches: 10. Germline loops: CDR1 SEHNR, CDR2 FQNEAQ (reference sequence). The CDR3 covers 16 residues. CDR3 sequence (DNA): TGTGCCAGCGCGCCTAGCGGCCCTAGCTCCTACAATGAGCAGTTCTTC. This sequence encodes CASAPSGPSSYNEQFF.

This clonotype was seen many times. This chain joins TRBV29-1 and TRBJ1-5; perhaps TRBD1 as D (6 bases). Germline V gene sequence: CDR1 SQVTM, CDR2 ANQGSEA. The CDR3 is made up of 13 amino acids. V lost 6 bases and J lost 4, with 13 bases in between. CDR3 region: CSVAGTSNQPQHF. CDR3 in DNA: TGCAGCGTGGCCGGGACATCTAATCAGCCCCAGCATTTT.

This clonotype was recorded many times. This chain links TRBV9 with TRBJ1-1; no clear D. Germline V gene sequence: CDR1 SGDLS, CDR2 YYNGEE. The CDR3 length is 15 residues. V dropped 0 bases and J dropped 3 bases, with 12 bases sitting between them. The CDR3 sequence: CASSVEGRAHTEAFF. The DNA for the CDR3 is TGTGCCAGCAGCGTAGAGGGTCGGGCTCACACTGAAGCTTTCTTT.

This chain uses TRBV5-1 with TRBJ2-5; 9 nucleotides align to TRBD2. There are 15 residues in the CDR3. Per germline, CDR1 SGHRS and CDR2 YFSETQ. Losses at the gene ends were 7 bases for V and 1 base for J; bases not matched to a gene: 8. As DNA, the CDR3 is TGCGCCAGCCGCCAAGCGGGGGGCATCCAAGAGACCCAGTACTTC. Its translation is CASRQAGGIQETQYF.

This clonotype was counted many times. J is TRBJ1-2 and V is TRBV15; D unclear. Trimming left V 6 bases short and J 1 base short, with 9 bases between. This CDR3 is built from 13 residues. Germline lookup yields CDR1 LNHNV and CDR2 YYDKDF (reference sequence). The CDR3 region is CATRFQDNYGYTF. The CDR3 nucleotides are TGTGCCACCAGGTTCCAGGATAACTATGGCTACACCTTC.

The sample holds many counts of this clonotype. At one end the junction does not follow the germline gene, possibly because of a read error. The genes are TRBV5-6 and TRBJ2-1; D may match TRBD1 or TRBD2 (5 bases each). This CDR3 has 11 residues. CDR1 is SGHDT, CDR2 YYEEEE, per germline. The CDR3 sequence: CASSLRGRTLF. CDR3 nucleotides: TGTGCCAGCAGCTTGCGGGGTAGGACACTCTTC.

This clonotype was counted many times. CDR3 in amino acids: CSVEVLDRGYGTGELFF. The CDR3 DNA is TGCAGCGTTGAAGTACTGGACAGGGGTTATGGCACCGGGGAGCTGTTTTTT. The V call is TRBV29-1, the J call TRBJ2-2, with TRBD1 matching over 9 bases. The CDR3 spans 17 residues. Trimming at V came to 1 base and at J to 4 bases, leaving 10 bases not matched to a gene. The germline V gene has CDR1 SQVTM and CDR2 ANQGSEA.

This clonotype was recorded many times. For the CDR3, the DNA is TGTGCCAGCAGCCGTGGACTAGCGGGAGTTTCCTACAATGAGCAGTTCTTC. This encodes CASSRGLAGVSYNEQFF. The gene calls are TRBV11-2 and TRBJ2-1, with TRBD2 matching over 13 bases. Germline loops: CDR1 SGHAT, CDR2 FQNNGV. CDR3 length equals 17 residues. V lost 5 bases, J lost 1 base, and 5 bases stayed unmatched.

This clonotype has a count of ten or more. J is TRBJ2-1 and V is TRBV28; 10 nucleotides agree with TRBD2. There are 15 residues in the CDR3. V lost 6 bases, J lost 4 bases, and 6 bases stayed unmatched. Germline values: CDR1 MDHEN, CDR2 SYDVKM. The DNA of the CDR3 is TGTGCCAGCAGCAAACTAGCGGGGAGGTACAATGAGCAGTTCTTC. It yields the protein CASSKLAGRYNEQFF.

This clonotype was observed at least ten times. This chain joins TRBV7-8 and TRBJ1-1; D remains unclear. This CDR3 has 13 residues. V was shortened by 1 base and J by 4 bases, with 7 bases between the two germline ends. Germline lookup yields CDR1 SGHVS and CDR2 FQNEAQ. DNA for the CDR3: TGTGCCAGCAGCTTAGAGGAGCTCACTGAAGCTTTCTTT. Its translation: CASSLEELTEAFF.

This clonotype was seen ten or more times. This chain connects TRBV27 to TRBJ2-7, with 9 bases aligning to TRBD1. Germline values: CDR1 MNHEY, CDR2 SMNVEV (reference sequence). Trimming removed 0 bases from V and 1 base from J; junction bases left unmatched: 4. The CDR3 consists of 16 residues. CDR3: CASSLSWGTGSYEQYF. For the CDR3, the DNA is TGTGCCAGCAGTTTATCATGGGGGACAGGGTCCTACGAGCAGTACTTC.

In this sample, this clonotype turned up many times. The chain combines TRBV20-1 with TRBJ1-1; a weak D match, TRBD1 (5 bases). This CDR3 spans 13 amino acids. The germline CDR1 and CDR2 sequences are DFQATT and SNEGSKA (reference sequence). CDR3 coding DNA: TGCAGGACTGGCGAGGGGCGAAACACTGAAGCTTTCTTT. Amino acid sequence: CRTGEGRNTEAFF.